A selection of T cell receptor beta chains follows, all from one sample in a study of OX40 agonist ivuxolimab in advanced cancers. Method: immunoSEQ multiplex PCR; TCRdb's copy keeps in-frame clones and lacks some. This sample has about 76,000 clones; 70% to 90% occur once, and the top ten carry more than 1.5%. Specimen: CD4+ or CD8+ T cells sorted from blood, collected in a trial of the OX40 agonist ivuxolimab. The receptors were gathered from an adult with an advanced solid tumor such as melanoma, head and neck, liver or kidney cancer. The CDR3 runs from the conserved cysteine through the conserved F or W. D genes are given only for firm matches. Rows may omit the clone size; those that give it use once, few, many or a size class.

j_call clone_size d_call v_call cdr3_aa cdr3_nt
TRBJ1-1 NA TRBD1 TRBV5-5 CASSLTGLSTEAFF TGTGCCAGCAGTTTGACAGGGCTAAGCACTGAAGCTTTCTTT
TRBJ2-2 NA TRBD1 TRBV7-2 CASSPRQGVSGELFF TGTGCCAGCAGCCCGAGACAGGGGGTCTCCGGGGAGCTGTTTTTT
TRBJ2-3 NA TRBD2 TRBV2 CASSALRAGENTQYF TGTGCCAGCAGCGCCCTCAGGGCGGGGGAAAATACGCAGTATTTT
TRBJ2-1 NA TRBD2 TRBV19 CASDGTSGKSYNEQFF TGTGCCAGCGACGGGACTAGCGGTAAATCCTACAATGAGCAGTTCTTC
TRBJ1-2 NA NA TRBV11-1 CASSSSPRETSPYTF TGTGCCAGCAGCTCTTCCCCTCGGGAGACTTCGCCCTACACCTTC
TRBJ1-5 NA NA TRBV30 CAWSAGAGQPQHF TGTGCCTGGTCGGCGGGGGCTGGTCAGCCCCAGCATTTT
TRBJ2-7 NA TRBD2 TRBV19 CASSMGAGVYEQYF TGTGCCAGTAGTATGGGAGCGGGGGTCTACGAGCAGTACTTC
TRBJ2-3 NA TRBD2 TRBV19 CASSRSGGGGVPDTQYF TGTGCCAGTAGTAGGTCGGGGGGTGGAGGGGTGCCAGATACGCAGTATTTT
TRBJ2-2 NA NA TRBV19 CASRTGANTGELFF TGTGCCAGTAGGACAGGAGCGAACACCGGGGAGCTGTTTTTT
TRBJ2-4 NA NA TRBV14 CASSHPVGGRAKNIQYF TGTGCCAGCAGCCATCCCGTGGGAGGAAGAGCCAAAAACATTCAGTACTTC
TRBJ2-7 NA TRBD1 TRBV18 CASSPGQVLYEQYF TGTGCCAGCTCGCCTGGACAGGTACTCTACGAGCAGTACTTC
TRBJ1-1 NA NA TRBV6-1 CASSRYRDTEAFF TGTGCCAGCAGCCGTTACAGGGACACTGAAGCTTTCTTT
TRBJ2-1 NA NA TRBV7-6 CASSSHPFSADTNGNEQFF TGTGCCAGCAGCTCGCACCCTTTTTCGGCGGACACGAACGGCAATGAGCAGTTCTTC
TRBJ1-6 few NA TRBV6-6 CASSPQTDITGSPLHF TGTGCCAGCAGCCCCCAAACGGACATTACGGGTTCACCCCTCCACTTT
TRBJ1-3 once NA TRBV2 CASKAGTGNTIYF TGTGCCAGCAAAGCAGGGACTGGAAACACCATATATTTT
TRBJ2-5 NA NA TRBV9 CASSALSGFQETQYF TGTGCCAGCAGCGCCCTTTCAGGTTTCCAAGAGACCCAGTACTTC
TRBJ2-2 few NA TRBV19 CATASAGTNTGELFF TGTGCCACCGCGAGTGCGGGGACGAACACCGGGGAGCTGTTTTTT
TRBJ1-1 NA NA TRBV5-1 CASSLQGSNTEAFF TGCGCCAGCAGCTTGCAGGGGTCGAACACTGAAGCTTTCTTT
TRBJ2-3 NA NA TRBV6-4 CASSEQGNTQYF TGTGCCAGCAGTGAGCAGGGAAATACGCAGTATTTT
TRBJ1-2 NA TRBD1 TRBV7-2 CASSLGGTGYLFF TGTGCCAGCAGCTTAGGAGGGACAGGGTATCTCTTCTTC
TRBJ1-1 NA NA TRBV28 CASSLVQAEAFF TGTGCCAGCAGTTTAGTGCAGGCTGAAGCTTTCTTT
TRBJ2-7 NA NA TRBV6-6 CANRDPRTDGGYEQYF TGTGCCAACAGGGATCCTCGGACTGACGGGGGCTACGAGCAGTACTTC
TRBJ1-4 NA TRBD1 TRBV28 CASSRPGQINEKLFF TGTGCCAGCAGCCGTCCGGGACAGATTAATGAAAAACTGTTTTTT
TRBJ2-3 NA NA TRBV5-1 CASSFNGQTPDTQYF TGCGCCAGCAGCTTTAATGGGCAGACACCAGATACGCAGTATTTT
TRBJ2-3 NA NA TRBV11-2 CAIPQQGADTQYF TGTGCCATCCCCCAACAGGGAGCAGATACGCAGTATTTT
TRBJ1-3 NA NA TRBV18 CASSLEGLSSGNTIYF TGTGCCAGCTCACTAGAGGGACTGTCCTCTGGAAACACCATATATTTT
TRBJ1-1 NA NA TRBV30 CAWSVKTDTEAFF TGTGCCTGGAGTGTAAAGACAGACACTGAAGCTTTCTTT
TRBJ1-1 NA NA TRBV9 CASSVARNTEAFF TGTGCCAGCAGCGTAGCGAGGAACACTGAAGCTTTCTTT
TRBJ1-2 NA NA TRBV7-9 CASSLATAIGYTF TGTGCCAGCAGCTTAGCGACAGCGATTGGCTACACCTTC
TRBJ2-1 once NA TRBV30 CAWRKPVYNEQFF TGTGCCTGGAGGAAACCCGTCTACAATGAGCAGTTCTTC
TRBJ1-1 NA NA TRBV29-1 CSVDTGKMNTEAFF TGCAGCGTTGATACAGGGAAAATGAACACTGAAGCTTTCTTT
TRBJ1-1 few TRBD1 TRBV7-3 CASMWDRGTEAFF TGTGCCAGCATGTGGGACAGGGGGACTGAAGCTTTCTTT
TRBJ1-5 NA TRBD1 TRBV7-9 CASSLDGTDGQPQHF TGTGCCAGCAGCTTAGACGGGACAGATGGCCAGCCCCAGCATTTT
TRBJ2-2 NA NA TRBV10-3 CAISEPPFQGSNTGELFF TGTGCCATCAGTGAGCCTCCGTTCCAGGGGTCAAACACCGGGGAGCTGTTTTTT
TRBJ1-1 NA TRBD1 TRBV28 CASSPTGQGDTEAFF TGTGCCAGCAGCCCGACGGGACAGGGGGACACTGAAGCTTTCTTT
TRBJ2-5 NA TRBD2 TRBV11-2 CASSLVTGGETQYF TGTGCCAGCAGCTTAGTAACGGGAGGAGAGACCCAGTACTTC
TRBJ1-1 NA NA TRBV9 CASSVNPGNTEAFF TGTGCCAGCAGCGTAAATCCGGGGAACACTGAAGCTTTCTTT
TRBJ2-5 NA NA TRBV19 CASSTGQSQETQYF TGTGCCAGTAGTACGGGACAAAGTCAAGAGACCCAGTACTTC
TRBJ2-5 NA TRBD1 TRBV7-6 CASSSKTGVATETQYF TGTGCCAGCAGCTCGAAGACAGGGGTGGCTACAGAGACCCAGTACTTC
TRBJ2-1 NA TRBD1 TRBV18 CASSPRTGKGDNNEQFF TGTGCCAGCTCACCGCGGACAGGCAAAGGGGATAACAATGAGCAGTTCTTC
TRBJ1-4 once TRBD1 TRBV29-1 CSVLRDSDEKLFF TGCAGCGTCCTCCGGGACAGTGATGAAAAACTGTTTTTT
TRBJ2-7 once TRBD2 TRBV9 CASSTNAGTSSYEQYF TGTGCCAGCAGCACCAACGCCGGGACTAGTAGCTACGAGCAGTACTTC
TRBJ2-7 NA NA TRBV7-6 CASSSWGRGEQYF TGTGCCAGCAGCTCTTGGGGACGAGGGGAGCAGTACTTC
TRBJ2-1 NA TRBD2 TRBV28 CASSLYTSGVNNEQFF TGTGCCAGCAGTTTATATACTAGCGGGGTAAACAATGAGCAGTTCTTC
TRBJ2-5 NA TRBD1 TRBV5-4 CASTQGALEETQYF TGTGCCAGCACCCAGGGGGCGCTAGAAGAGACCCAGTACTTC
TRBJ2-7 NA NA TRBV5-6 CASSLVQGEQYF TGTGCCAGCAGCTTGGTTCAGGGGGAGCAGTACTTC
TRBJ2-3 NA TRBD2 TRBV19 CASRVSGPSTDTQYF TGTGCCAGTAGAGTTAGCGGGCCAAGCACAGATACGCAGTATTTT
TRBJ1-5 NA NA TRBV19 CASSEQSLGGQPQHF TGTGCCAGTAGTGAACAGTCCCTTGGGGGTCAGCCCCAGCATTTT
TRBJ2-2 NA NA TRBV10-3 CAIRGSGPSGELFF TGTGCCATACGGGGTAGCGGACCCTCCGGGGAGCTGTTTTTT
TRBJ2-2 NA NA TRBV5-1 CASSPAGGRRPGELFF TGCGCCAGCAGCCCTGCGGGTGGACGCCGGCCCGGGGAGCTGTTTTTT
TRBJ2-7 NA NA TRBV11-2 CASSLGQEPYEQYF TGTGCCAGCAGCTTAGGACAAGAGCCCTACGAGCAGTACTTC
TRBJ1-1 NA NA TRBV29-1 CSVWNSMNTEAFF TGCAGCGTTTGGAACAGCATGAACACTGAAGCTTTCTTT
TRBJ2-2 NA TRBD1 TRBV11-3 CASSFPTGGNTGELFF TGTGCCAGCAGCTTCCCGACAGGGGGGAACACCGGGGAGCTGTTTTTT
TRBJ1-6 NA TRBD1 TRBV2 CAKSRDRGNSPLHF TGTGCCAAATCCCGGGACAGGGGCAATTCACCCCTCCACTTT
TRBJ2-5 NA NA TRBV18 CASSPRGMGKYQETQYF TGTGCCAGCTCACCGCGTGGGATGGGGAAGTACCAAGAGACCCAGTACTTC
TRBJ2-5 once NA TRBV19 CASRGNTGIRETQYF TGTGCCAGTAGGGGAAACACAGGGATAAGAGAGACCCAGTACTTC
TRBJ1-1 NA TRBD1 TRBV19 CASSTQGVNTEAFF TGTGCCAGTAGTACCCAGGGGGTGAACACTGAAGCTTTCTTT